This paragraph covers one T cell receptor (beta chain) sequence. This record comes from a study of preoperative IRX-2 immunotherapy in early breast cancer. Sequencing was performed with immunoSEQ multiplex PCR; in TCRdb, only in-frame clones are kept and a portion is missing. Here the sample spans about 37,000 clones, about four fifths being singletons. The treatment denotes: preoperative locoregional IRX-2 cytokine immunotherapy. This phase Ib study tested locoregional IRX-2 cytokine immunotherapy given before surgery. V was clipped by 2 bases and J by 6 bases, with 12 bases between them. The CDR3 is 14 residues long. The germline V gene has CDR1 MNHGY and CDR2 SAAAGT.

The clonotype originates from a human donor with breast cancer. The chain couples TRBV6-8 to TRBJ2-3; tentatively, D is TRBD1 (5 bases). Sequencing used lymph node tissue, obtained after IRX-2 immunotherapy. The CDR3 DNA follows: TGTGCCAGCAGTTACGACAGCTTGCGGGATACGCAGTATTTT. This translates into CASSYDSLRDTQYF.